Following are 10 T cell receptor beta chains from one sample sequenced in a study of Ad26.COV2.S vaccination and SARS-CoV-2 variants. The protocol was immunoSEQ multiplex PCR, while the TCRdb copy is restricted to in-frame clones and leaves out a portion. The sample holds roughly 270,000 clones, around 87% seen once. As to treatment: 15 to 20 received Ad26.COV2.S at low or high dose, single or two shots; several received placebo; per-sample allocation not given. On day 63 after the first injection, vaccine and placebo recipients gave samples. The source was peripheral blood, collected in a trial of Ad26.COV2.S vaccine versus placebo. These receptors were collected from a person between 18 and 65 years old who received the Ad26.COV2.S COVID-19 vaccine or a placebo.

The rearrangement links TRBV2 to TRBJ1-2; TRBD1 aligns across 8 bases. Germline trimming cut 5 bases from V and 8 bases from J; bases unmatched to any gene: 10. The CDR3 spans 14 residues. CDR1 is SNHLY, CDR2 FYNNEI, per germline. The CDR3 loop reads CASSIKTGVNGYTF. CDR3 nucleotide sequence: TGTGCCAGCAGTATAAAGACAGGGGTTAACGGCTACACCTTC.

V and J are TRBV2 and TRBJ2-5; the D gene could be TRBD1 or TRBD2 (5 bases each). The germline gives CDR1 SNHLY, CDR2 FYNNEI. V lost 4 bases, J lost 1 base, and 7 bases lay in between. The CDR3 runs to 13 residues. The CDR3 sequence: CASSGDRQETQYF. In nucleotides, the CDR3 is TGTGCCAGCAGTGGGGACCGCCAAGAGACCCAGTACTTC.

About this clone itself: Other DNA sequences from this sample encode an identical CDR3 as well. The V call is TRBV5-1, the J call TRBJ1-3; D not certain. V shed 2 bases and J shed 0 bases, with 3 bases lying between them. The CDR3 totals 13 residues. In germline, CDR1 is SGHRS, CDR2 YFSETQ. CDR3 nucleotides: TGCGCCAGCAGCTTAGGCTCTGGAAACACCATATATTTT. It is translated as CASSLGSGNTIYF.

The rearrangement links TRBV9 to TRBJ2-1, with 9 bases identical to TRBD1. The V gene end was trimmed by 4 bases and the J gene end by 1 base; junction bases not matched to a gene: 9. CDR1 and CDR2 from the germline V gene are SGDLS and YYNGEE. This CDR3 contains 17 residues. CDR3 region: CASSPSTGGSSYNEQFF. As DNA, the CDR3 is TGTGCCAGCAGCCCCAGTACAGGGGGCTCTTCCTACAATGAGCAGTTCTTC.

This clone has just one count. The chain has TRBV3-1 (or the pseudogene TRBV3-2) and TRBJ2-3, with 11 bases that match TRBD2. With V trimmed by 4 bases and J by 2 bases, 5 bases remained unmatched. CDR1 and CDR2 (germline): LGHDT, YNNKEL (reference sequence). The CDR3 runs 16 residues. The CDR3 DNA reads TGTGCCAGCAGCCTGGGACTAGCGGTGAACACAGATACGCAGTATTTT. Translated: CASSLGLAVNTDTQYF.

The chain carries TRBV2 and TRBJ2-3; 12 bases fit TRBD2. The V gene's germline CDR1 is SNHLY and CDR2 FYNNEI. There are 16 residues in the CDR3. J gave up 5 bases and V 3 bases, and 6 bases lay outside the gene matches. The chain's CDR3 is CASSDLGTSGQDTQYF. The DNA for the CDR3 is TGTGCCAGCAGTGATCTAGGGACTAGCGGGCAAGATACGCAGTATTTT. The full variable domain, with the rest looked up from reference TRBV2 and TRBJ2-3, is EPEVTQTPSHQVTQMGQEVILRCVPISNHLYFYWYRQILGQKVEFLVSFYNNEISEKSEIFDDQFSVERPDGSNFTLKIRSTKLEDSAMYFCASSDLGTSGQDTQYFGPGTRLTVL.

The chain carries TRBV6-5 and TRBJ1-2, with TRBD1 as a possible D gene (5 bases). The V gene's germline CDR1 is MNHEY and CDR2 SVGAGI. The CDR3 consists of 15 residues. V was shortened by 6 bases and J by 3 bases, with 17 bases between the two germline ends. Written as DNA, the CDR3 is TGTGCCAGCAGCCGGGCGGTATGGGACGACTATGGCTACACCTTC. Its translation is CASSRAVWDDYGYTF.

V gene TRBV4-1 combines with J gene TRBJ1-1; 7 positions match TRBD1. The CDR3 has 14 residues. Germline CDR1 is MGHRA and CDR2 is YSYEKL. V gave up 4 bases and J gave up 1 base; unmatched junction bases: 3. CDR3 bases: TGCGCCAGCAGCCTCAGGACAGGGAACACTGAAGCTTTCTTT. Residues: CASSLRTGNTEAFF.

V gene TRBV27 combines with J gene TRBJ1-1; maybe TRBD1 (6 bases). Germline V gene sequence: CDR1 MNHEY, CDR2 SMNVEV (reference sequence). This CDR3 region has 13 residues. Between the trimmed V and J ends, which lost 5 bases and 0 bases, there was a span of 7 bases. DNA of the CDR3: TGTGCCAGCAGTAGGACAGTGAACACTGAAGCTTTCTTT. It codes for CASSRTVNTEAFF.

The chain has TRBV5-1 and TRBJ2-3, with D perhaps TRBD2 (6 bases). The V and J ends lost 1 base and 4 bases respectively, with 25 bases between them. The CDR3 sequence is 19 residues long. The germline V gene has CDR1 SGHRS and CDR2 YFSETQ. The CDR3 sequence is CASSLKALGPTGGADTQYF. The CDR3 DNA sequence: TGCGCCAGCAGCTTGAAGGCCCTGGGGCCCACTGGAGGGGCAGATACGCAGTATTTT.